This entry lists 19 T cell receptor beta chains sequenced from one sample in a study of blood T cell repertoires in COVID-19. Repertoires were generated with immunoSEQ multiplex PCR, while TCRdb's copy carries only in-frame clones and drops some. The table has a few hundred thousand clones, 85% seen once. The sequencing sample was made of peripheral blood. These receptors originate from a human donor in a cohort sampled during active COVID-19.

The chain recombines TRBV5-1 with TRBJ2-1, with TRBD1 matching over 10 bases. The V gene end was trimmed by 5 bases and the J gene end by 7 bases; junction bases not matched to a gene: 12. The CDR3 is made up of 16 amino acids. Germline V gene lookup returns CDR1 SGHRS and CDR2 YFSETQ. The CDR3 region has the DNA TGCGCCAGCAGGGCCGGGACAGGGGTGTTTACAAATGAGCAGTTCTTC. The encoded protein is CASRAGTGVFTNEQFF.

The chain employs TRBV30 and TRBJ2-2; no clear D gene. V dropped 2 bases and J dropped 6 bases, with 7 bases sitting between them. CDR3 length equals 12 residues. Germline V gene lookup returns CDR1 GTSNPN and CDR2 SVGIG (reference sequence). The CDR3 protein is CAWSPPPGELFF. The CDR3 coding sequence is TGTGCCTGGAGTCCTCCTCCCGGGGAGCTGTTTTTT.

The V and J genes are TRBV10-3 and TRBJ1-2; 8 bases agree with TRBD1. The CDR3 is 16 amino acids. CDR1 and CDR2 (germline): ENHRY, SYGVKD. The V and J ends lost 4 bases and 8 bases, in that order; junction bases with no gene match: 15. CDR3 sequence: CAISGLTSGTGDGYTF. CDR3 sequence (DNA): TGTGCCATCAGTGGGTTAACTTCAGGGACAGGAGACGGCTACACCTTC.

This clone was seen a single time. The chain links TRBV10-3 to TRBJ2-2; maybe TRBD2 (6 bases). The CDR3 totals 13 residues. CDR1 ENHRY and CDR2 SYGVKD come from the germline V gene. V shed 7 bases and J shed 4 bases, with 10 bases lying between them. The CDR3 reads CAINLGGTGELFF. CDR3 nucleotides: TGTGCCATCAATTTGGGGGGCACCGGGGAGCTGTTTTTT.

The V and J genes are TRBV6-5 and TRBJ1-2; D is perhaps TRBD1 (6 bases). The V gene lost 6 bases and the J gene lost 8 bases, with 22 bases spanning the gap. CDR3 size: 15 residues. From germline, CDR1 is MNHEY and CDR2 SVGAGI. DNA of the CDR3: TGTGCCAGCAGCCCAGGGGAAGTTTCGGTCGGAGGCTACACCTTC. Translating it yields CASSPGEVSVGGYTF.

This chain joins TRBV3-1 (or the pseudogene TRBV3-2) and TRBJ2-3; D is unresolved. V lost 0 bases to trimming and J lost 4 bases, with 14 bases between them. The CDR3 consists of 16 residues. Germline CDR1 is LGHDT and CDR2 is YNNKEL (reference sequence). CDR3 protein: CASSQDASALSDTQYF. In DNA, the CDR3 is TGTGCCAGCAGCCAAGATGCCAGCGCCTTATCAGATACGCAGTATTTT.

The chain has TRBV4-2 and TRBJ1-2; 10 nucleotides align to TRBD1. The CDR3 contains 15 residues. Germline loops: CDR1 LGHNA, CDR2 YNFKEQ. Unmatched junction bases numbered 3, after V lost 0 bases and J lost 5 bases. CDR3 in amino acids: CASSQDGGQGYGYTF. The CDR3 DNA reads as TGTGCCAGCAGCCAAGATGGGGGACAGGGGTATGGCTACACCTTC.

The chain recombines TRBV5-6 with TRBJ1-6; D gene uncertain. Trimming pared 2 bases from V and 0 bases from J, leaving 15 bases between. Looked up from germline, CDR1 is SGHDT and CDR2 is YYEEEE. This CDR3 spans 18 amino acids. CDR3 amino acids: CASSFRRSISSYNSPLHF. The CDR3 DNA sequence: TGTGCCAGCAGCTTCCGTCGGAGCATCAGCTCCTATAATTCACCCCTCCACTTT.

The chain carries TRBV9 and TRBJ2-7, with D tentatively TRBD1 (6 bases). CDR1 and CDR2 (germline): SGDLS, YYNGEE. V was trimmed by 1 base and J by 2 bases, leaving 10 bases between them. The CDR3 is made up of 14 amino acids. Written as DNA, the CDR3 is TGTGCCAGCAGCGTAAGGGACATCCCCTACGAGCAGTACTTC. Encoded protein: CASSVRDIPYEQYF.

This chain uses TRBV5-1 with TRBJ1-4, with 10 bases aligning to TRBD1. The CDR3 sequence is 15 residues long. Germline CDR1 SGHRS, CDR2 YFSETQ. The V and J ends lost 3 bases and 8 bases, in that order; junction bases with no gene match: 7. The CDR3 sequence is CASSYWDRGDEKLFF. In DNA, the CDR3 is TGCGCCAGCAGCTACTGGGACAGGGGAGACGAAAAACTGTTTTTT.

The CDR3 loop reads CSVGLAVNTEAFF. CDR3 DNA: TGCAGCGTTGGGCTGGCAGTGAACACTGAAGCTTTCTTT. This chain connects TRBV29-1 to TRBJ1-1; D is unclear. Germline V gene lookup returns CDR1 SQVTM and CDR2 ANQGSEA. This CDR3 has 13 residues. Trimming pared 4 bases from V and 0 bases from J, leaving 9 bases between.

This sequence joins TRBV10-3 and TRBJ1-1; TRBD1 is a possible D gene (5 bases). V was shortened by 10 bases and J by 6 bases, with 12 bases between the two germline ends. The CDR3 totals 11 residues. In germline, CDR1 is ENHRY, CDR2 SYGVKD. The CDR3 region is CASRRDAEAFF. DNA of the CDR3: TGTGCCAGCCGGAGGGACGCTGAAGCTTTCTTT.

This clone was counted a few times. This chain connects TRBV4-2 to TRBJ1-2, with D unresolved. From germline, CDR1 is LGHNA and CDR2 YNFKEQ. The CDR3 spans 14 residues. Trimming cost V 0 bases and J 1 base, with 6 bases left between them. The CDR3 region is CASSQDPLNYGYTF. CDR3 coding DNA: TGTGCCAGCAGCCAAGATCCCCTTAACTATGGCTACACCTTC.

The chain carries TRBV30 and TRBJ1-2; TRBD1 matches at 8 bases. The V gene end was trimmed by 1 base and the J gene end by 5 bases; junction bases not matched to a gene: 9. Germline V CDR1 and CDR2: GTSNPN, SVGIG (reference sequence). The CDR3 sequence is 15 residues long. The CDR3 region has the DNA TGTGCCTGGAGTGGGGTAGGACAGGGCGCATATGGCTACACCTTC. As protein: CAWSGVGQGAYGYTF.

The chain combines TRBV5-6 with TRBJ1-1; a possible D gene is TRBD1 (5 bases). The CDR3 length is 15 residues. Trimming took off 1 base at V and 1 base at J, with 11 bases between the two ends. The germline V gene encodes CDR1 SGHDT and CDR2 YYEEEE. The CDR3: CASSLFRQQNTEAFF. DNA for the CDR3: TGTGCCAGCAGCTTGTTTCGACAGCAGAACACTGAAGCTTTCTTT.

The chain combines TRBV29-1 with TRBJ1-2; a possible D gene is TRBD1 (6 bases). Germline V gene lookup returns CDR1 SQVTM and CDR2 ANQGSEA. V lost 5 bases to trimming and J lost 3 bases, with 25 bases between them. The CDR3 sequence is 17 residues long. The CDR3 nucleotides are TGCAGCGTTAGACAGGACGGAATACAAGCGCGGTACTATGGCTACACCTTC. Its translation: CSVRQDGIQARYYGYTF. Combining the CDR3 with reference TRBV29-1 and TRBJ1-2 gives the whole variable domain SAVISQKPSRDICQRGTSLTIQCQVDSQVTMMFWYRQQPGQSLTLIATANQGSEATYESGFVIDKFPISRPNLTFSTLTVSNMSPEDSSIYLCSVRQDGIQARYYGYTFGSGTRLTVV.

This chain links TRBV6-5 with TRBJ1-2; 10 nucleotides match TRBD1. The V and J ends lost 5 bases and 5 bases, in that order; junction bases with no gene match: 2. Germline CDR1 and CDR2: MNHEY and SVGAGI. The CDR3 is made up of 13 amino acids. The chain's CDR3 is CASSRQGAYGYTF. The CDR3 DNA sequence: TGTGCCAGCAGTCGACAGGGGGCTTATGGCTACACCTTC.

The genes are TRBV12-5 and TRBJ2-7, with TRBD1 identical over 9 bases. CDR3 size: 15 residues. The ends lost 4 bases at V and 4 bases at J; junction bases unmatched: 8. CDR1 is LGHNT, CDR2 FRNRAP, per germline. CDR3 nucleotides: TGTGCTAGTGGTTCCTTCGGGACAGGGTGGTACGAGCAGTACTTC. This translates into CASGSFGTGWYEQYF.

The rearrangement joins TRBV14 to TRBJ1-4; D gene uncertain. The CDR3 is 13 residues long. Trimming removed 6 bases at V and 5 bases at J, with 10 bases between. Germline CDR1 SGHDN, CDR2 FVKESK. CDR3 DNA sequence: TGTGCCAGCAGGGCTTTACGAAATGAAAAACTGTTTTTT. Translated: CASRALRNEKLFF.